This is a list of T cell receptor beta chains from one sample in a study of neurological immune-mediated disorders. TCRdb recomputed calls from the 5' RACE reads with MiXCR, one row per CDR3 protein. The repertoire includes roughly 60,000 distinct CDR3 sequences, around 3.4% of them detected once, and about 3% sits in the top ten. Sequencing was performed on PBMCs. The origin of the receptors is a woman aged 25 to 39 with multiple sclerosis. CDR3s include the opening cysteine and the closing phenylalanine or tryptophan.

v_call,cdr3_aa
TRBV5-5,CASSSLDRANYGYTF
TRBV5-1,CASSRGNRDRYYEQYF
TRBV29-1,CSVEVIKGKLFF
TRBV25-1,CASRGTGRTRDTQYF
TRBV15,CATSSYTGQGNEQYF
TRBV12-3/TRBV12-4,CASSPRQGVGKLFF
TRBV20-1,CSARDRGGREQYF
TRBV24-1,CATSDINSNQPQHF
TRBV6-2/TRBV6-3,CASRPGTGNTGELFF
TRBV20-1,CSARGGGTDTQYF
TRBV12-3/TRBV12-4,CASSLYRDRGYEQYF
TRBV5-1,CASFTAQGYGYTF
TRBV7-9,CASSRSGRQETQYF
TRBV27,CASSDPPTDEQFF
TRBV7-2,CASSLGSDYEQYF
TRBV3-1,CASSQRPDTQYF
TRBV7-2,CASSLGSGVLEKLFF
TRBV10-3,CAIRGDRAGTGELFF
TRBV4-1,CASSPKRAGTDTQYF
TRBV5-1,CASSLVGGELVGTEAFF
TRBV15,CATSRGRHGRTDTQYF
TRBV11-1,CVSSFLLSSYNEQFF
TRBV6-2/TRBV6-3,CASSLTGETGELFF
TRBV9,CASSVGLAMDRVASTDTQYF
TRBV20-1,CSARENLFDEQFF
TRBV5-1,CASSSGTFEAFF
TRBV29-1,CSGLDRSNYGYTF
TRBV10-3,CAIQQREGGEQFF
TRBV5-1,CASSPDSPYNEQFF
TRBV20-1,CSAWGGLAGFTDTQYF
TRBV28,CASRLLGSPLHF
TRBV12-3/TRBV12-4,CASSAMGDSLYEQYF
TRBV12-3/TRBV12-4,CASSHTGVYGYTF
TRBV5-1,CASSPTWGGTEAFF
TRBV2,CATGGGILNQPQHF
TRBV5-5,CASSLTSASTDTQYF
TRBV3-1,CASSQGLAGTGANVLTF
TRBV28,CAGRAGGPGDTQYF
TRBV6-2/TRBV6-3,CASSYSRAARSYEQYF
TRBV12-3/TRBV12-4,CASRDRAGLAGDEQFF
TRBV6-1,CASGSSGAYNEQFF
TRBV5-1,CASSRGGQTPSGANVLTF
TRBV20-1,CSASLGNEQFF
TRBV7-9,CASTLGTGNTEAFF
TRBV7-9,CASTIPGTPSSNEQFF
TRBV6-6,CASSYGDNRPNQPQHF
TRBV5-1,CASTQTSGGQETQYF
TRBV6-5,CASSSPGDEQFF
TRBV20-1,CSARLGSNGYTF
TRBV12-3/TRBV12-4,CASSQLGSNEQFF
TRBV29-1,CSVEVAGSDTQYF
TRBV12-3/TRBV12-4,CASNFDAQSTDTQYF
TRBV27,CASSSPAGGLGETQYF
TRBV15,CATSRDLEVSRTTTDTQYF
TRBV20-1,CSARRRNTEAFF
TRBV18,CASSPRDRRNEQYF
TRBV12-3/TRBV12-4,CASSLIRASPLHF
TRBV12-3/TRBV12-4,CASTGGSSGGALQFF
TRBV29-1,CSVEPNRSQAFF
TRBV7-9,CASSRPVGQTTRLNEKLFF